Listed here are 32 T cell receptor beta chains from one sample, sequenced in a study of blood T cell repertoires in COVID-19. Data came from immunoSEQ multiplex PCR; TCRdb stores just in-frame clones and leaves some out. The sample holds about 240,000 clones, around four fifths seen once. Sequencing input: peripheral blood. These receptors were obtained from a woman aged 55-69 years with active or convalescent COVID-19.

The chain recombines TRBV11-3 with TRBJ2-1; weak D call: TRBD1 (6 bases). The CDR3 loop spans 14 amino acids. Looked up from germline, CDR1 is SGHNT and CDR2 is YENEEA. Deletions cut 0 bases from V and 8 bases from J, with 11 bases between. Here the CDR3 reads CASSLDIRGDEQFF. CDR3 nucleotides: TGTGCCAGCAGCTTAGATATCAGGGGCGATGAGCAGTTCTTC. Looking up the rest from reference TRBV11-3 and TRBJ2-1 gives the full variable domain: EAGVVQSPRYKIIEKKQPVAFWCNPISGHNTLYWYLQNLGQGPELLIRYENEEAVDDSQLPKDRFSAERLKGVDSTLKIQPAELGDSAVYLCASSLDIRGDEQFFGPGTRLTVL.

This sequence joins TRBV5-1 and TRBJ2-2; D is possibly TRBD1 (6 bases). The CDR3 loop spans 17 amino acids. Germline V lookup: CDR1 SGHRS, CDR2 YFSETQ. V was pared by 4 bases and J by 0 bases, with 16 bases between. Written as DNA, the CDR3 is TGCGCCAGCAGCCCGGATGTGGGACACTCGAACACCGGGGAGCTGTTTTTT. Its protein is CASSPDVGHSNTGELFF.

V gene TRBV12-2 combines with J gene TRBJ2-7; the table's D call TRBD2 went unverified against the DNA. TRBV12-2 is tagged as a pseudogene. The CDR3 runs to 16 residues. The CDR3 sequence is CASRLVGREGTYEQYF. CDR3 nucleotides: TGTGCAAGTCGCTTAGTGGGGCGGGAGGGGACCTACGAGCAGTACTTC.

The V call is TRBV11-2, the J call TRBJ1-1; possible D gene TRBD1, 5 bases. V lost 6 bases to trimming and J lost 2 bases, with 22 bases between them. The CDR3 consists of 17 residues. The germline CDR1 and CDR2 sequences are SGHAT and FQNNGV. The CDR3 region has the DNA TGTGCCAGCAGTATTCGGCTAACAGGTACGGCAAACACTGAAGCTTTCTTT. Translating it yields CASSIRLTGTANTEAFF.

The chain carries TRBV5-1 and TRBJ2-1, with TRBD1 matching over 7 bases. This CDR3 has 15 amino acids. Per the germline V gene, CDR1 is SGHRS and CDR2 is YFSETQ. J was trimmed by 8 bases and V by 5 bases; bases with no gene match: 13. CDR3 coding DNA: TGCGCCAGCAGAGATTCGGACAGGTATGGGGATGAGCAGTTCTTC. It yields the protein CASRDSDRYGDEQFF.

The chain combines TRBV14 with TRBJ2-5, with D perhaps TRBD1 (6 bases). The V and J ends lost 6 bases and 5 bases respectively, with 13 bases between them. The CDR3 consists of 13 residues. Germline CDR1 is SGHDN and CDR2 is FVKESK. Here the CDR3 reads CASRLTGKETQYF. The CDR3 DNA follows: TGTGCCAGCAGATTAACAGGGAAGGAGACCCAGTACTTC.

CDR3 nucleotides: TGCGCCAGCAGCTCTCGGACAGGGACCCGCACAGATACGCAGTATTTT. It translates to CASSSRTGTRTDTQYF. This chain connects TRBV5-1 to TRBJ2-3; 8 bases are a match to TRBD1. Germline trimming cut 3 bases from V and 1 base from J; bases unmatched to any gene: 7. This CDR3 has 16 residues. Germline V gives CDR1 SGHRS, CDR2 YFSETQ.

V gene TRBV3-1 (or the pseudogene TRBV3-2) combines with J gene TRBJ1-2; no clear D. Per germline, CDR1 LGHDT and CDR2 YNNKEL (reference sequence). The CDR3 is 14 amino acids. V was trimmed by 5 bases and J by 2 bases, leaving 12 bases between them. The CDR3 reads CASSDGVLNYGYTF. The DNA of the CDR3 is TGTGCCAGCAGCGACGGGGTACTCAACTATGGCTACACCTTC.

This clone was seen a few times. This chain uses TRBV19 with TRBJ2-2, with 11 bases matching TRBD1. J gave up 4 bases and V 4 bases, and 5 bases lay outside the gene matches. CDR1 is LNHDA, CDR2 SQIVND, per germline (reference sequence). The CDR3 has 16 amino acids. The CDR3 loop is CASSKGQGDVTGELFF. For the CDR3, the DNA is TGTGCCAGTAGTAAGGGACAGGGGGATGTCACCGGGGAGCTGTTTTTT. The entire variable domain, with the rest obtained from reference TRBV19 and TRBJ2-2, is as follows: DGGITQSPKYLFRKEGQNVTLSCEQNLNHDAMYWYRQDPGQGLRLIYYSQIVNDFQKGDIAEGYSVSREKKESFPLTVTSAQKNPTAFYLCASSKGQGDVTGELFFGEGSRLTVL.

This rearrangement joins TRBV14 to TRBJ2-7; D is perhaps TRBD1 (6 bases). The V gene lost 1 base and the J gene lost 3 bases, with 13 bases spanning the gap. CDR1 and CDR2 from the germline V gene are SGHDN and FVKESK. This CDR3 has 15 amino acids. CDR3 region: CASSQVPGQDYEQYF. Written as DNA, the CDR3 is TGTGCCAGCAGCCAAGTCCCGGGACAAGACTACGAGCAGTACTTC. Based on the CDR3 plus reference TRBV14 and TRBJ2-7, the full variable domain is EAGVTQFPSHSVIEKGQTVTLRCDPISGHDNLYWYRRVMGKEIKFLLHFVKESKQDESGMPNNRFLAERTGGTYSTLKVQPAELEDSGVYFCASSQVPGQDYEQYFGPGTRLTVT.

The V call is TRBV25-1, the J call TRBJ2-5; D ambiguous. V was cut by 0 bases and J by 12 bases, with 14 bases left in between. Germline V gives CDR1 MGHDK, CDR2 SYGVNS. The CDR3 consists of 13 residues. CDR3 nucleotides: TGTGCCAGCAGTGAATATATGGATTCAGGAAAGTACTTC. Residues: CASSEYMDSGKYF.

The chain joins TRBV5-8 to TRBJ2-5; TRBD2 is a possible D gene (6 bases). Germline V CDR1 and CDR2: SGHTS, YDEGEE. The V end was cut by 0 bases, the J end by 2 bases, with 11 bases between. The CDR3 consists of 15 residues. CDR3 coding DNA: TGTGCCAGCAGCTTGGGTCTAGCGAGACAAGAGACCCAGTACTTC. Residues: CASSLGLARQETQYF.

J is TRBJ2-1 and V is TRBV6-2 or TRBV6-3; 9 nucleotides match TRBD2. V trimming: 6 bases; J trimming: 1 base; junction bases outside the gene matches: 7. The CDR3 spans 16 residues. Germline V gene data show CDR1 as MNHEY and CDR2 as SVGEGT. The CDR3 sequence: CASSWDSGGSYNEQFF. The DNA of the CDR3 is TGTGCCAGCAGCTGGGATAGCGGGGGTTCCTACAATGAGCAGTTCTTC.

This chain links TRBV10-3 with TRBJ1-1; TRBD1 might be the D (5 bases). CDR1 ENHRY and CDR2 SYGVKD come from the germline V gene. V dropped 7 bases and J dropped 4 bases, with 10 bases sitting between them. This CDR3 region has 12 residues. The CDR3 sequence is CAIKGRTTEAFF. CDR3 nucleotides: TGTGCCATCAAGGGGCGTACCACTGAAGCTTTCTTT.

This clone was seen just once. The rearrangement uses TRBV2 and TRBJ2-2; D gene unclear. The CDR3 totals 14 residues. The germline V gene encodes CDR1 SNHLY and CDR2 FYNNEI. Trimming cost V 7 bases and J 2 bases, with 11 bases left between them. This CDR3 is CASIASTNTGELFF. Written as DNA, the CDR3 is TGTGCCAGCATTGCCAGTACAAACACCGGGGAGCTGTTTTTT.

This clone turned up a few times. V is TRBV3-1 (or the pseudogene TRBV3-2) and J is TRBJ2-1; 12 nucleotides line up with TRBD2. Looked up from germline, CDR1 is LGHDT and CDR2 is YNNKEL (reference sequence). The CDR3 sequence is 17 residues long. With 4 bases clipped from V and 7 bases from J, the junction kept 11 bases outside the gene matches. The CDR3 loop reads CASSPRTSGISKNEQFF. The DNA of the CDR3 is TGTGCCAGCAGCCCCAGGACTAGCGGGATCTCGAAGAATGAGCAGTTCTTC.

The J gene is TRBJ2-7, the V gene TRBV28; 9 nucleotides match TRBD1. Germline V gives CDR1 MDHEN, CDR2 SYDVKM. This CDR3 comprises 16 residues. The J segment lost 2 bases and the V segment lost 7 bases, leaving 12 bases of the junction unmatched. DNA of the CDR3: TGTGCCAGCAAACCTCAGACAGGGGGTTTCCCCTACGAGCAGTACTTC. This translates into CASKPQTGGFPYEQYF.

V is TRBV2 and J is TRBJ1-4, with D tentatively TRBD1 (6 bases). Trimming removed 3 bases from V and 8 bases from J, with 16 bases in between. The V gene's germline CDR1 is SNHLY and CDR2 FYNNEI. This CDR3 has 15 residues. CDR3 amino acids: CASSEATGLGEKLFF. The DNA of the CDR3 is TGTGCCAGCAGTGAGGCCACAGGGTTGGGCGAAAAACTGTTTTTT.

The count of this clone is one. The genes are TRBV7-2 and TRBJ2-7; no clear D. V lost 4 bases, J lost 6 bases, and 13 bases lay in between. Germline V CDR1 and CDR2: SGHTA, FQGNSA. This CDR3 comprises 13 residues. CDR3 region: CASSSLSTGEQYV. The CDR3 DNA reads as TGTGCCAGCAGCTCATTAAGCACCGGCGAGCAGTACGTC.

This clone was found once. The chain has TRBV4-2 and TRBJ1-3, with D hard to call. The germline gives CDR1 LGHNA, CDR2 YNFKEQ. The CDR3 loop spans 17 amino acids. V was trimmed by 0 bases and J by 0 bases, leaving 12 bases between them. The CDR3 loop reads CASSQEGLSSSGNTIYF. CDR3 in DNA: TGTGCCAGCAGCCAAGAAGGACTTTCCTCCTCTGGAAACACCATATATTTT.

The J gene is TRBJ2-1, the V gene TRBV2, with TRBD1 as a possible D gene (6 bases). The V end was cut by 6 bases, the J end by 1 base, with 10 bases between. In germline, CDR1 is SNHLY, CDR2 FYNNEI. The CDR3 covers 14 residues. CDR3 loop: CASRTDRSYNEQFF. CDR3 DNA sequence: TGTGCCAGCAGGACGGACAGATCCTACAATGAGCAGTTCTTC.

V and J are TRBV5-4 and TRBJ2-3; 12 nucleotides align to TRBD1. The CDR3 contains 17 residues. The trim removed 4 bases at V and 4 bases at J, leaving 10 bases unmatched. Germline CDR1 and CDR2: SGHNT and YYREEE (reference sequence). This CDR3 is CASSARPGQGAADTQYF. For the CDR3, the DNA is TGTGCCAGCAGCGCCCGCCCGGGACAGGGGGCGGCAGATACGCAGTATTTT.

V is TRBV6-4 and J is TRBJ2-3; D ambiguous. The CDR3 is 15 amino acids. V was clipped by 0 bases and J by 4 bases, with 11 bases between them. Germline CDR1 and CDR2: MRHNA and SNTAGT. The CDR3 loop is CASSDSRQIADTQYF. The CDR3 region has the DNA TGTGCCAGCAGTGACTCGAGACAAATCGCAGATACGCAGTATTTT.

V gene TRBV5-6 combines with J gene TRBJ2-3; 11 bases are a match to TRBD2. After removal of 4 bases from V and 1 base from J, the junction contained 2 bases not matched to a gene. Germline lookup yields CDR1 SGHDT and CDR2 YYEEEE. There are 15 residues in the CDR3. The CDR3 DNA reads as TGTGCCAGCAGCCCACTAGCGGGGGGCACAGATACGCAGTATTTT. Translating gives CASSPLAGGTDTQYF.

The rearrangement joins TRBV3-1 (or the pseudogene TRBV3-2) to TRBJ2-2, with TRBD2 identical over 9 bases. Unmatched junction bases numbered 8, after V lost 3 bases and J lost 9 bases. This CDR3 is built from 15 residues. The germline CDR1 and CDR2 sequences are LGHDT and YNNKEL (reference sequence). The CDR3 region has the DNA TGTGCCAGCAGCCAGACTAGCGGCCCCGGCCGGGAGCTGTTTTTT. Protein sequence: CASSQTSGPGRELFF.

The chain combines TRBV5-1 with TRBJ2-6; 8 bases match TRBD1. Germline assignment: CDR1 SGHRS and CDR2 YFSETQ. The V gene end was trimmed by 6 bases and the J gene end by 4 bases; junction bases not matched to a gene: 12. CDR3 size: 17 residues. CDR3: CASTRDRPAPGANVLTF. The DNA for the CDR3 is TGCGCCAGCACCCGGGACAGGCCAGCCCCGGGGGCCAACGTCCTGACTTTC.

This clone was recorded once. The V call is TRBV7-2, the J call TRBJ2-2, with TRBD2 as a possible D gene (7 bases). Germline CDR1 SGHTA, CDR2 FQGNSA. V lost 10 bases and J 4 bases, leaving 22 bases between the germline ends. This CDR3 has 16 amino acids. CDR3 protein: CATTKGGARITGELFF. The DNA of the CDR3 is TGTGCCACAACCAAGGGGGGGGCACGTATCACCGGGGAGCTGTTTTTT.

In this sample, this clone turned up once. The genes are TRBV5-4 and TRBJ2-5; 13 nucleotides line up with TRBD2. The CDR3 covers 19 residues. Per the germline V gene, CDR1 is SGHNT and CDR2 is YYREEE (reference sequence). V shed 2 bases and J 1 base; nucleotides not matched to a gene: 11. In DNA form, the CDR3 reads TGTGCCAGCAGCTTTGGACTAGCGGGAGAGACCGTGTTCCAAGAGACCCAGTACTTC. This gives the protein CASSFGLAGETVFQETQYF.

The V gene is TRBV5-4, the J gene TRBJ1-2; weak D call: TRBD1 (6 bases). Germline V lookup: CDR1 SGHNT, CDR2 YYREEE (reference sequence). V was trimmed by 2 bases and J by 4 bases, leaving 12 bases between them. There are 14 residues in the CDR3. The CDR3, as DNA: TGTGCCAGCAGCTTAGGGGACATAGCCTATGGCTACACCTTC. Translated: CASSLGDIAYGYTF.

V is TRBV19 and J is TRBJ1-1, with TRBD1 matching 9 bases. The CDR3 is made up of 13 amino acids. Germline loops: CDR1 LNHDA, CDR2 SQIVND (reference sequence). After removal of 8 bases from V and 4 bases from J, the junction contained 5 bases not matched to a gene. This chain's CDR3 is CASHRGPVTEAFF. The CDR3 nucleotides read TGTGCCAGTCACAGGGGGCCAGTCACTGAAGCTTTCTTT.

This chain links TRBV25-1 with TRBJ2-5; 8 positions agree with TRBD1. Trimming cost V 4 bases and J 4 bases; bases outside gene matches: 14. This CDR3 region has 17 residues. Germline values: CDR1 MGHDK, CDR2 SYGVNS. CDR3 coding DNA: TGTGCCAGCAGTGGACCAATGGGACAGGCAAAGACAGAGACCCAGTACTTC. This sequence encodes CASSGPMGQAKTETQYF.

The V gene is TRBV10-2, the J gene TRBJ1-5, with 8 nucleotides matching TRBD1. Per germline, CDR1 WSHSY and CDR2 SAAADI. The CDR3 loop spans 17 amino acids. J gave up 7 bases and V 3 bases, and 14 bases lay outside the gene matches. CDR3 DNA: TGCGCCAGCAGTGATTTAAAACAGGGACAGGCTATCCAGCCCCAGCATTTT. This translates into CASSDLKQGQAIQPQHF.